Sequencing of this T cell receptor beta chain was carried out in a study of siplizumab effects on memory and regulatory T cells. Overall study findings and caveats: Naive T cells were seemingly more diverse than memory cells, and major contributions to the alloresponse seemed to be made by them. Sequences below about 10^-5 frequency were poorly captured. As a result, only a minor fraction of alloreactive clones mapped to unstimulated subsets. In controls, approximately 28% of mappable alloreactive CD4+ clones were Treg-derived on average, versus about 75% with siplizumab.

This clone was seen once. Antigen unknown. For every sample, about 10^5 TCR templates were assayed. Some clones are missing from TCRdb's copy, which holds only in-frame ones; the method was immunoSEQ multiplex PCR. The sample contains approximately 120,000 clones, 93% of which appear only once. J lost 5 bases, V lost 1 base, and 7 bases had no gene match. The CDR3 contains 15 residues. Germline CDR1 SEHNR, CDR2 FQNEAQ (reference sequence). The TCR originated in a human donor in good health. Material for sequencing was non-Treg CD4+ T cells sorted from blood. The chain links TRBV7-9 to TRBJ2-5; TRBD2 agrees at 7 bases. CDR3 DNA sequence: TGTGCCAGCAGCTTAGACAGAGCGGGGCGGGAGACCCAGTACTTC. It yields the protein CASSLDRAGRETQYF.